This T cell receptor (beta chain) was sequenced in a study of blood T cell repertoires in COVID-19. Trimming removed 4 bases at V and 4 bases at J, with 16 bases between. CDR1 KGHDR and CDR2 SFDVKD come from the germline V gene. This CDR3 is built from 16 residues. This clone was picked up one time. Sequenced by immunoSEQ multiplex PCR; TCRdb stores in-frame clones only, minus some. The table has approximately 470,000 clones, 70% to 90% seen once; the top ten hold approximately 3%. What was sequenced was peripheral blood. The J gene is TRBJ2-1, the V gene TRBV24-1, with D maybe TRBD1 (6 bases). The sequence was collected from a human donor in a cohort sampled during active COVID-19. The CDR3 loop is CATSDAGGAKYNEQFF. CDR3 DNA: TGTGCCACCAGTGACGCTGGGGGCGCGAAATACAATGAGCAGTTCTTC.